This T cell receptor beta chain was identified during a study of OX40 agonist ivuxolimab in advanced cancers. Concerning the study at large: Ivuxolimab was an agonistic, fully human IgG2 monoclonal antibody directed against OX40 (CD134), a costimulatory receptor. Intravenous ivuxolimab was administered to patients every 2 weeks at six dose levels: 0.01, 0.1, 0.3, 1.5, 3 and 10 mg/kg. Among the 52 dose-escalation patients, 19 had hepatocellular carcinoma, about 15 melanoma, 9 renal cell carcinoma and 9 head and neck cancer. A male proportion of approximately 83% and a mean age of approximately 60 years, ranging from about 23 to 90, were recorded for the dose-escalation cohort. Patients were allowed to have had prior anti-PD-1, anti-PD-L1 or anti-CTLA-4 therapy, and approximately 41% of the dose-escalation patients had previously received checkpoint inhibitors. Three dose-escalation patients achieved partial responses, one with hepatocellular carcinoma and two with cutaneous melanoma. The purpose of peripheral TCRbeta sequencing was to test whether ivuxolimab changed TCR sequence diversity and led to clonal T-cell expansion. The paper reports the monotherapy dose-escalation portion (N ≈ 50 patients) of the phase I ivuxolimab trial.

Overall study results and their limits: After ivuxolimab, expanded clones were on average more numerous among CD8+ T cells than among CD4+ T cells. Clonal expansion of both CD4+ and CD8+ blood T cells was observed from baseline to week 6 at doses 0.1 to 3.0 mg/kg. Low levels of normalized T-cell clonal expansion were also seen in some patients who did not respond. The antigen specificity of the clonally expanded peripheral T cells was not determined. In the 0.1-3.0 mg/kg groups, partial responders were among the patients with the lowest normalized peripheral clonal expansion, particularly in CD8+ T cells.

A word on this clone: Its cognate antigen has yet to be identified. No base quality values were provided; no much bigger clone lies one nucleotide off.

Based on the germline V gene, the CDR1 and CDR2 sequences are SGHDN and FVKESK. From its cysteine to its phenylalanine, the CDR3 spans 13 amino acids. Kept here is only the CDR3 DNA, which spans 39 bases and is read in frame from base 1. V drops 1 base and J drops 6 bases, leaving 7 bases in between. The trial excluded patients who had a history of autoimmune disease or who were on systemic immunosuppression. Peripheral blood for TCR sequencing was collected from all dose cohorts at baseline, on cycle 4 day 1, and on cycle 7 day 1. Samples came from an open-label, multicenter, first-in-human phase I dose-escalation trial of ivuxolimab. Adults with locally advanced or metastatic melanoma, renal cell, hepatocellular, or head and neck squamous cell carcinoma were enrolled in the trial. Before TCR sequencing, CD4+ T cells and CD8+ T cells were sorted from peripheral blood as separate populations. Genomic DNA was isolated from the sorted cells so that the TCRbeta CDR3 region could be sequenced. TCRbeta CDR3 regions were sequenced using the immunoSEQ Assay. TCRdb limited this immuneACCESS table to in-frame rearrangements with V and J called. A share of clones is missing; checked studies link under half to unresolved V genes, and the rest is unexplained. Counted in this sample were roughly 91,000 clones; over 85% of them appeared once. 0.7% to 0.9% of the sample rests with the top ten.

The sequence came from an adult with an advanced solid tumor such as melanoma, head and neck, liver or kidney cancer. Rearrangement joined TRBV14 to TRBJ2-1; no D gene call is confident. The sample in question was CD4+ or CD8+ T cells sorted from blood, obtained in a trial of the OX40 agonist ivuxolimab. The nucleotide sequence is TGTGCCAGCAGCCAAGGAGCCCTCAATGAGCAGTTCTTC. This yields the protein CASSQGALNEQFF. Reference TRBV14 and TRBJ2-1 genes cover what lies past the CDR3, so the full variable domain is EAGVTQFPSHSVIEKGQTVTLRCDPISGHDNLYWYRRVMGKEIKFLLHFVKESKQDESGMPNNRFLAERTGGTYSTLKVQPAELEDSGVYFCASSQGALNEQFFGPGTRLTVL.